These 26 T cell receptor beta chains share one sample of origin, sequenced in a study of T cells in Graves' hyperthyroidism and ophthalmopathy. RNA transcripts yielded amplified TCR beta CDR3 regions. Carried out on the TCR CDR3, a first-round RT-PCR used the HTBI primer set. TCRdb ran MiXCR on the multiplex PCR reads and lists one entry per CDR3 protein. Among a few hundred thousand distinct CDR3 sequences listed, roughly 25% were seen once. The material sequenced was blood. These receptor sequences come from a man aged 45-65 years with Graves' hyperthyroidism.

This clonotype was recorded many times. The chain joins TRBV28 to TRBJ2-5; 10 nucleotides line up with TRBD2. The CDR3 extends over 17 amino acids. CDR1 and CDR2 from the germline V gene are MDHEN and SYDVKM. The V gene end was trimmed by 3 bases and the J gene end by 4 bases; junction bases not matched to a gene: 11. The CDR3 spells CASSLSELAGIGETQYF. CDR3 sequence (DNA): TGTGCCAGCAGTTTGTCGGAACTAGCGGGAATTGGAGAGACCCAGTACTTC. The full variable domain, in which reference TRBV28 and TRBJ2-5 provide the parts outside the CDR3, is DVKVTQSSRYLVKRTGEKVFLECVQDMDHENMFWYRQDPGLGLRLIYFSYDVKMKEKGDIPEGYSVSREKKERFSLILESASTNQTSMYLCASSLSELAGIGETQYFGPGTRLLVL.

Here the CDR3 DNA reads TGTGCTAGTGGTTTGGTCAGAGCCACCGGGGAGCTGTTTTTT. This codes for CASGLVRATGELFF. This sequence joins TRBV12-5 and TRBJ2-2; D remains ambiguous. Trimming left V 0 bases short and J 4 bases short, with 6 bases between. CDR1 and CDR2 (germline): LGHNT, FRNRAP. This CDR3 has 14 residues.

This clonotype was seen ten or more times. The chain has TRBV6-2 or TRBV6-3 and TRBJ2-1; 13 bases map to TRBD2. The CDR3 runs 15 residues. J lost 6 bases, V lost 6 bases, and 5 bases had no gene match. Germline V gene sequence: CDR1 MNHEY, CDR2 SVGEGT. The CDR3 region has the DNA TGTGCCAGCAGCCCCGGGACTAGCGGGACCAATGAGCAGTTCTTC. It is translated as CASSPGTSGTNEQFF.

Of note for this clonotype: This may arise from a read error, as a much more abundant clone is one base away. The J gene is TRBJ2-1, the V gene TRBV12-3 or TRBV12-4, with 10 bases lining up with TRBD2. The CDR3 spans 15 residues. As DNA, the CDR3 is TGTGCCAGCAGTCCGTCAGCGGGAGGGGACAATGGGCAGTTCTTC. Its translation: CASSPSAGGDNGQFF.

This clonotype was picked up a small number of times. The chain joins TRBV29-1 to TRBJ1-5; TRBD1 aligns across 7 bases. Trimming took 4 bases from V and 4 from J; bases not matched to a gene: 4. Germline assignment: CDR1 SQVTM and CDR2 ANQGSEA. There are 13 residues in the CDR3. CDR3 in DNA: TGCAGCGTTGCGTTCAGGGGGAATCAGCCCCAGCATTTT. Translation: CSVAFRGNQPQHF.

V is TRBV11-2 and J is TRBJ2-1; TRBD2 matches 7 bases. Germline V CDR1 and CDR2: SGHAT, FQNNGV. This CDR3 has 14 amino acids. Trimming took 1 base from V and 10 from J; bases not matched to a gene: 7. CDR3: CASSLAGGFGEQFF. For the CDR3, the DNA is TGTGCCAGCAGCTTAGCGGGAGGCTTCGGAGAGCAGTTCTTC.

This clonotype was observed a few times. V usage is TRBV5-1 and J usage is TRBJ2-1; D call uncertain. This CDR3 region has 15 residues. The V and J ends lost 7 bases and 6 bases respectively, with 20 bases between them. CDR1 and CDR2 (germline): SGHRS, YFSETQ. CDR3 DNA: TGCGCCAGCGGACCCACATCGCCAACCTTCAATGAGCAGTTCTTC. Translating gives CASGPTSPTFNEQFF.

This clonotype was found many times. This sequence joins TRBV3-1 and TRBJ1-1; D ambiguous. The CDR3 covers 13 residues. Trimming stripped 7 bases from V and 5 bases from J, with 14 bases between. Germline assignment: CDR1 LGHDT and CDR2 YNNKEL (reference sequence). CDR3 protein: CASTHKLGTEAFF. CDR3 DNA sequence: TGTGCCAGCACCCACAAATTGGGGACTGAAGCTTTCTTT.

Concerning this clonotype: The junction differs from germline at one of its ends, possibly a read error. V gene TRBV19 combines with J gene TRBJ1-2; possible D gene TRBD1, 6 bases. CDR1 and CDR2 (germline): LNHDA, SQIVND (reference sequence). The CDR3 extends over 15 amino acids. The CDR3 sequence is CASSIGVGGPLGYTF. In nucleotides, the CDR3 is TGTGCTAGTAGTATAGGGGTCGGGGGGCCCCTCGGCTACACCTTC.

This chain connects TRBV12-3 or TRBV12-4 to TRBJ2-1; 9 positions agree with TRBD2. The V and J ends lost 8 bases and 10 bases, in that order; junction bases with no gene match: 12. This CDR3 region has 14 residues. CDR3 protein: CASHDSGRGQEQFF. CDR3 coding DNA: TGTGCCAGCCATGATAGCGGGAGAGGTCAGGAGCAGTTCTTC.

Many counts were recorded for this clonotype. The J gene is TRBJ1-1, the V gene TRBV6-1; D is undetermined. Looked up from germline, CDR1 is MNHNS and CDR2 is SASEGT. This CDR3 has 12 residues. Trimming left V 2 bases short and J 10 bases short, with 11 bases between. CDR3 loop: CASSELAQRAFF. The CDR3 DNA is TGTGCCAGCAGTGAATTGGCCCAAAGAGCTTTCTTT.

This clonotype was detected many times. The V call is TRBV2, the J call TRBJ1-5; D unresolved. This CDR3 contains 15 residues. In germline, CDR1 is SNHLY, CDR2 FYNNEI. Trimming removed 4 bases at V and 2 bases at J, with 12 bases between. CDR3 coding DNA: TGTGCCAGCAGTGTTGGCAGGAGCGGCAATCAGCCCCAGCATTTT. It is translated as CASSVGRSGNQPQHF.

This clonotype was recorded many times. The gene calls are TRBV6-1 and TRBJ2-7; D is unclear. The CDR3 consists of 12 residues. Per the germline V gene, CDR1 is MNHNS and CDR2 is SASEGT. V lost 6 bases to trimming and J lost 0 bases, with 6 bases between them. This CDR3 is CASSLASYEQYF. The CDR3, as DNA: TGTGCCAGCAGCTTAGCCTCCTACGAGCAGTACTTC.

The table lists this clonotype with a few counts. The chain carries TRBV14 and TRBJ1-2; D is unclear. CDR3 length: 13 amino acids. V dropped 1 base and J dropped 4 bases, with 7 bases sitting between them. Germline assignment: CDR1 SGHDN and CDR2 FVKESK. CDR3 amino acids: CASSQGSSYGYTF. CDR3 sequence (DNA): TGTGCCAGCAGCCAAGGCAGTAGCTATGGCTACACCTTC.

The V call is TRBV18, the J call TRBJ1-5; 7 bases line up with TRBD1. V was pared by 3 bases and J by 6 bases, with 8 bases of the junction left unmatched. Germline loops: CDR1 KGHSH, CDR2 LQKENI. The CDR3 spans 15 residues. The CDR3 region is CASSPEMTGRQPQHF. In DNA form, the CDR3 reads TGTGCCAGCTCACCCGAGATGACAGGGCGTCAGCCCCAGCATTTT.

The table lists this clonotype with many counts. This chain uses TRBV11-2 with TRBJ2-3; D unresolved. Trimming pared 4 bases from V and 2 bases from J, leaving 16 bases between. Germline V lookup: CDR1 SGHAT, CDR2 FQNNGV. The CDR3 loop spans 16 amino acids. The DNA of the CDR3 is TGTGCCAGCAGCTCGACTCGTGGCCCCTCCACAGATACGCAGTATTTT. Residues: CASSSTRGPSTDTQYF.

This clonotype was seen a handful of times. This chain connects TRBV3-1 to TRBJ1-1; 10 positions agree with TRBD1. V gave up 5 bases and J gave up 3 bases; unmatched junction bases: 6. CDR1 LGHDT and CDR2 YNNKEL come from the germline V gene (reference sequence). The CDR3 runs to 15 residues. CDR3 nucleotides: TGTGCCAGCAGCTCTCGAGGGACAGGGGACACTGAAGCTTTCTTT. Its protein is CASSSRGTGDTEAFF. Full variable domain (remainder filled in from reference TRBV3-1 and TRBJ1-1): DTAVSQTPKYLVTQMGNDKSIKCEQNLGHDTMYWYKQDSKKFLKIMFSYNNKELIINETVPNRFSPKSPDKAHLNLHINSLELGDSAVYFCASSSRGTGDTEAFFGQGTRLTVV.

V gene TRBV30 combines with J gene TRBJ2-2; D might be TRBD2 (5 bases). The V gene's germline CDR1 is GTSNPN and CDR2 SVGIG (reference sequence). The CDR3 runs 15 residues. V lost 1 base and J 2 bases, leaving 11 bases between the germline ends. The CDR3 nucleotides are TGTGCCTGGAGTGGAGCGGACGTAAACACCGGGGAGCTGTTTTTT. Its protein product is CAWSGADVNTGELFF. The variable domain in full, completed from reference TRBV30 and TRBJ2-2, reads SQTIHQWPATLVQPVGSPLSLECTVEGTSNPNLYWYRQAAGRGLQLLFYSVGIGQISSEVPQNLSASRPQDRQFILSSKKLLLSDSGFYLCAWSGADVNTGELFFGEGSRLTVL.

V usage is TRBV19 and J usage is TRBJ1-2; the D gene is possibly TRBD1 (5 bases). This CDR3 region has 15 residues. Germline V lookup: CDR1 LNHDA, CDR2 SQIVND (reference sequence). V gave up 0 bases and J gave up 2 bases, with 10 bases separating them. In nucleotides, the CDR3 is TGTGCCAGTAGTATAGACTGGGACGGCAACTATGGCTACACCTTC. Protein product: CASSIDWDGNYGYTF. The variable domain in full, with the rest retrieved from reference TRBV19 and TRBJ1-2, is DGGITQSPKYLFRKEGQNVTLSCEQNLNHDAMYWYRQDPGQGLRLIYYSQIVNDFQKGDIAEGYSVSREKKESFPLTVTSAQKNPTAFYLCASSIDWDGNYGYTFGSGTRLTVV.

For this clonotype: A read error may be the cause here, since a much bigger clone is one base away. The chain recombines TRBV7-2 with TRBJ2-1; 7 nucleotides align to TRBD1. There are 14 residues in the CDR3. Trimming took 8 bases from V and 7 from J; bases not matched to a gene: 11. Germline loops: CDR1 SGHTA, CDR2 FQGNSA. CDR3 bases: TGTGCCAGCGGGTCTCAGGGGGAGAGGAATGAGCAGTTCTTC. This translates into CASGSQGERNEQFF. Filled out from reference TRBV7-2 and TRBJ2-1, the complete variable domain reads GAGVSQSPSNKVTEKGKDVELRCDPISGHTALYWYRQSLGQGLEFLIYFQGNSAPDKSGLPSDRFSAERTGGSVSTLTIQRTQQEDSAVYLCASGSQGERNEQFFGPGTRLTVL.

The gene calls are TRBV6-5 and TRBJ2-1; 10 nucleotides agree with TRBD2. The CDR3 is 16 amino acids. Trimming cost V 3 bases and J 4 bases; bases outside gene matches: 6. Looked up from germline, CDR1 is MNHEY and CDR2 is SVGAGI. CDR3 in DNA: TGTGCCAGCAGTTATCCAACTAGCGGGGTTTACAATGAGCAGTTCTTC. Amino acids: CASSYPTSGVYNEQFF.

J is TRBJ1-1 and V is TRBV19; 9 bases are shared with TRBD1. V lost 5 bases to trimming and J lost 4 bases; unmatched junction nucleotides: 11. Germline CDR1 and CDR2: LNHDA and SQIVND (reference sequence). CDR3 length equals 16 residues. CDR3 coding DNA: TGTGCCAGTAGTGTAAGCCGCAAGACAGGGGGCACTGAAGCTTTCTTT. This codes for CASSVSRKTGGTEAFF.

The rearrangement uses TRBV11-2 and TRBJ2-1; 10 positions agree with TRBD2. Germline V gene lookup returns CDR1 SGHAT and CDR2 FQNNGV. This CDR3 contains 15 residues. Trimming at V came to 1 base and at J to 8 bases, leaving 5 bases not matched to a gene. The CDR3: CASSLGASGSYEQFF. The CDR3 nucleotides are TGTGCCAGCAGCTTAGGAGCTAGCGGGAGTTATGAGCAGTTCTTC.

The chain joins TRBV7-9 to TRBJ1-2, with 8 nucleotides matching TRBD1. Germline V lookup: CDR1 SEHNR, CDR2 FQNEAQ (reference sequence). The CDR3 is 12 amino acids. The J segment lost 6 bases and the V segment lost 4 bases, leaving 1 base of the junction unmatched. CDR3 amino acids: CASSSTGDGYTF. The CDR3, as DNA: TGTGCCAGCAGCTCGACAGGGGATGGCTACACCTTC.

This chain connects TRBV19 to TRBJ1-6; the D gene is possibly TRBD1 (6 bases). The V end was cut by 6 bases, the J end by 7 bases, with 16 bases between. Germline V gene lookup returns CDR1 LNHDA and CDR2 SQIVND (reference sequence). This CDR3 spans 15 amino acids. CDR3 DNA sequence: TGTGCCAGTAGGCCCTCAGGGGTATGGAATTCACCCCTCCACTTT. Protein: CASRPSGVWNSPLHF. Based on the CDR3 plus reference TRBV19 and TRBJ1-6, the full variable domain is DGGITQSPKYLFRKEGQNVTLSCEQNLNHDAMYWYRQDPGQGLRLIYYSQIVNDFQKGDIAEGYSVSREKKESFPLTVTSAQKNPTAFYLCASRPSGVWNSPLHFGNGTRLTVT.

The table lists this clonotype with a few counts. V usage is TRBV3-1 and J usage is TRBJ2-2; D may be TRBD1 (6 bases). V lost 0 bases, J lost 4 bases, and 9 bases lay in between. The CDR3 runs to 15 residues. CDR1 and CDR2 from the germline V gene are LGHDT and YNNKEL (reference sequence). CDR3 DNA: TGTGCCAGCAGCCAAGATCCAGGGGTCACCGGGGAGCTGTTTTTT. Translated, it gives CASSQDPGVTGELFF. The variable domain in full, with the rest retrieved from reference TRBV3-1 and TRBJ2-2, is DTAVSQTPKYLVTQMGNDKSIKCEQNLGHDTMYWYKQDSKKFLKIMFSYNNKELIINETVPNRFSPKSPDKAHLNLHINSLELGDSAVYFCASSQDPGVTGELFFGEGSRLTVL.